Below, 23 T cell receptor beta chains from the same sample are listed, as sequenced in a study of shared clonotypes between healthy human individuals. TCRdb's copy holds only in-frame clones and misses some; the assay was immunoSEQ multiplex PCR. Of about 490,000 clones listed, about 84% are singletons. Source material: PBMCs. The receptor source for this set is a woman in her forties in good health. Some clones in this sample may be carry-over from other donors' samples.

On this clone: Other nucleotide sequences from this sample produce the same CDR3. CDR3 amino acids: CASSYSANYGYTF. The CDR3 nucleotides read TGTGCCAGCAGTTACTCAGCTAACTATGGCTACACCTTC. The rearrangement uses TRBV6-5 and TRBJ1-2; no clear D. The germline V and J ends were trimmed by 0 bases and 0 bases, with 2 bases remaining between them. The CDR3 contains 13 residues. The germline V gene has CDR1 MNHEY and CDR2 SVGAGI.

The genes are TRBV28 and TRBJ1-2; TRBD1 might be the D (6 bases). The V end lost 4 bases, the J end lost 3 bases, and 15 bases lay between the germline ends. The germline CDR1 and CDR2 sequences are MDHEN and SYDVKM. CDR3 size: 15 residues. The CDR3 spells CASSSPRGGYYGYTF. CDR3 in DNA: TGTGCCAGCAGTTCACCCAGGGGCGGGTACTATGGCTACACCTTC.

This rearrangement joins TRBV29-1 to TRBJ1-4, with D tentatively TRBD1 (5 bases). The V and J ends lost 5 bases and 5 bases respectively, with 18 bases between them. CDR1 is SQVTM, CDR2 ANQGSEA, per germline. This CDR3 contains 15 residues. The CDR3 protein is CSVQPTLTANEKLFF. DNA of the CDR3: TGCAGCGTTCAGCCTACCCTGACAGCAAATGAAAAACTGTTTTTT.

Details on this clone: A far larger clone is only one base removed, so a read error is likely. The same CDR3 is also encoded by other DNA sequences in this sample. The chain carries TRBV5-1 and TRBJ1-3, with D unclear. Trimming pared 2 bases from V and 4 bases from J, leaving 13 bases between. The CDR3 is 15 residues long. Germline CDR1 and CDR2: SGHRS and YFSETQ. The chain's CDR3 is CASSFNGQTGNTIYF. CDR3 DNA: TGCGCCAGCAGCTTTAATGGGCAAACCGGAAACACCATATATTTT.

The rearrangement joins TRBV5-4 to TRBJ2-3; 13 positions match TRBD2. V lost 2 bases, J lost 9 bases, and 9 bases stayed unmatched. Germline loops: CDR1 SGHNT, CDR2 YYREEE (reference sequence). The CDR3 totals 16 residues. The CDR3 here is CASSFRLAGGRDTQYF. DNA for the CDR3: TGTGCCAGCAGCTTTAGACTAGCGGGAGGAAGGGACACGCAGTATTTT.

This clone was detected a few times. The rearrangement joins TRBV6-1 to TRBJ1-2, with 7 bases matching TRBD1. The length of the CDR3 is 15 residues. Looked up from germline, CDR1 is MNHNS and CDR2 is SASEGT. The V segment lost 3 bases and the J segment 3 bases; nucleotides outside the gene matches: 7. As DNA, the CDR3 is TGTGCCAGCAGTGACTCGACTGGACAGGACTATGGCTACACCTTC. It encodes CASSDSTGQDYGYTF.

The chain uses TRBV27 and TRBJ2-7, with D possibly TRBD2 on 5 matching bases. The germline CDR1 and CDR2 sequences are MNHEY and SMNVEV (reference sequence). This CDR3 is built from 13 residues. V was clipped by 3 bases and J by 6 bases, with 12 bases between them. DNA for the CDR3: TGTGCCAGCAGTTTTGGCCCGGGGAGCGAGCAGTACTTC. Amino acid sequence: CASSFGPGSEQYF.

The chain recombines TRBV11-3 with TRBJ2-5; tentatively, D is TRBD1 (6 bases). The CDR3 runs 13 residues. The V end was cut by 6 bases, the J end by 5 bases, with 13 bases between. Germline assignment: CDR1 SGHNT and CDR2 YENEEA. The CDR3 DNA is TGTGCCAGCAGTTCACAGGGTTGGGAGACCCAGTACTTC. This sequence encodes CASSSQGWETQYF.

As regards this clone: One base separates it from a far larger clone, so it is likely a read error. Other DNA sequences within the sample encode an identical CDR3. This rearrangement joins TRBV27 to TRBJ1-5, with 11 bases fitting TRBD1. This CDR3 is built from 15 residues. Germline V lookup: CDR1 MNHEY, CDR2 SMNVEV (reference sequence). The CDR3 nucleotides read TGTGCAAGCAGCCGGGGACAGGGGGGCAATCAGCCCCAGCATTTT. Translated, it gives CASSRGQGGNQPQHF.

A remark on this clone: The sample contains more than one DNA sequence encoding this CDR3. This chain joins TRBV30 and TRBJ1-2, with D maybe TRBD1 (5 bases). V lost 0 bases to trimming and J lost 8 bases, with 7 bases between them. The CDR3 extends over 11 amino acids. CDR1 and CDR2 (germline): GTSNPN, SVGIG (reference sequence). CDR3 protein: CAWSVGGGYTF. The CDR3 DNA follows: TGTGCCTGGAGTGTCGGGGGAGGCTACACCTTC. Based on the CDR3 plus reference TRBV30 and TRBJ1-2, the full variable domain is SQTIHQWPATLVQPVGSPLSLECTVEGTSNPNLYWYRQAAGRGLQLLFYSVGIGQISSEVPQNLSASRPQDRQFILSSKKLLLSDSGFYLCAWSVGGGYTFGSGTRLTVV.

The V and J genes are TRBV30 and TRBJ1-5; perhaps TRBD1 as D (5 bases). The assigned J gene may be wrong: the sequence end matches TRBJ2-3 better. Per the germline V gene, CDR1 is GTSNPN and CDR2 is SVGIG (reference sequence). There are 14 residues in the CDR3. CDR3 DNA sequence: TGTGCCTGGAGTTGGGGTTTAGGGGATCAGCCCCAGTATTTT. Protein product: CAWSWGLGDQPQYF.

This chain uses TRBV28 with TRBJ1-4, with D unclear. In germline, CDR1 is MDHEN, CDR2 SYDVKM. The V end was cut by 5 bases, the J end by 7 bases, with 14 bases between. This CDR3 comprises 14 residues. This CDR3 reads CASSPIREGEKLFF. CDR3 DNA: TGTGCCAGCAGTCCGATTAGGGAGGGTGAAAAACTGTTTTTT.

The CDR3 loop is CASSLTWGDTEAFF. Written as DNA, the CDR3 is TGCGCCAGCAGCTTGACTTGGGGGGACACTGAAGCTTTCTTT. V usage is TRBV5-1 and J usage is TRBJ1-1, with D possibly being TRBD1 (5 bases). Germline V gene sequence: CDR1 SGHRS, CDR2 YFSETQ. The CDR3 is 14 residues long. V was trimmed by 1 base and J by 3 bases, leaving 10 bases between them.

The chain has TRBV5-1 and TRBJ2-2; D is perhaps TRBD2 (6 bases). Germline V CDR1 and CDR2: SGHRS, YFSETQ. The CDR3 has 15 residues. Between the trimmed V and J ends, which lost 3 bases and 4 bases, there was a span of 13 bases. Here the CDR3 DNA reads TGCGCCAGCAGCTGGGGGGTAACAGGCACCGGGGAGCTGTTTTTT. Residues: CASSWGVTGTGELFF.

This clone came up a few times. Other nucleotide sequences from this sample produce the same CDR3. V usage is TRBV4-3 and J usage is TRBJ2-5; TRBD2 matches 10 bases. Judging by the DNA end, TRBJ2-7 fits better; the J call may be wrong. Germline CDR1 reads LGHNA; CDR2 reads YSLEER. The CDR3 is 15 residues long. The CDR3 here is CASSQSTSGFYEQYF. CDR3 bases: TGCGCCAGCAGCCAGTCGACTAGCGGGTTCTACGAGCAGTACTTC.

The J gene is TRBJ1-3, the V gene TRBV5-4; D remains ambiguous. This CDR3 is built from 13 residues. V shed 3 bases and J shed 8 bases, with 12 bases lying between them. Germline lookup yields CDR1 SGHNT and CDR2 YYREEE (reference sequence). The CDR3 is CASSSSGEDTIYF. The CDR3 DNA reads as TGTGCCAGCAGCTCTTCCGGAGAGGACACCATATATTTT.

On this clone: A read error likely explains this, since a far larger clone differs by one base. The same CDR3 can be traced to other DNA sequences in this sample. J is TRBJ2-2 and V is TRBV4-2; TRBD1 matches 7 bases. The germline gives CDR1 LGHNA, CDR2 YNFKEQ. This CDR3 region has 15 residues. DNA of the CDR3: TGTGCCAGCAGCCAAGAAGAAGGGGGCACCGGTGAGCTGTTTTTT. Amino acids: CASSQEEGGTGELFF.

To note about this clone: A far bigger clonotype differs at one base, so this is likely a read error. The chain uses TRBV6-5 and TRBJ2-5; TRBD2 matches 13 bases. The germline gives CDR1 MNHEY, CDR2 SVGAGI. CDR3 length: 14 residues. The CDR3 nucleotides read TGTACCAGCAGCCGACTAGCGGGAGGAGAGACCCAGTACTTC. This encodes CTSSRLAGGETQYF.

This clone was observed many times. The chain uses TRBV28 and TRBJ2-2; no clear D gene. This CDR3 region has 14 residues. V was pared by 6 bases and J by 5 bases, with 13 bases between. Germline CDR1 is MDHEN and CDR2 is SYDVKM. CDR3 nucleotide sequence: TGTGCCAGCAGGTTCCCCGGACCAACCGGGGAGCTGTTTTTT. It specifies CASRFPGPTGELFF.

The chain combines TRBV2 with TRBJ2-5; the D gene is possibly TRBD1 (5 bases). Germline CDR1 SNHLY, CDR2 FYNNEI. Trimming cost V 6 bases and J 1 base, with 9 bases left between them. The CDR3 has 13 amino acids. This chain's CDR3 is CASSGQIQETQYF. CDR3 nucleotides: TGTGCCAGCAGCGGACAAATCCAAGAGACCCAGTACTTC.

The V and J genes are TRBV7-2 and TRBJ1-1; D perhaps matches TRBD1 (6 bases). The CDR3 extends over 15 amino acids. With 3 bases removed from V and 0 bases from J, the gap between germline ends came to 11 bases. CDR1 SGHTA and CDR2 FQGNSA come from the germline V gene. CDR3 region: CASSLMGAVNTEAFF. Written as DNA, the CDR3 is TGTGCCAGCAGCTTGATGGGGGCCGTGAACACTGAAGCTTTCTTT.

The CDR3 protein is CASSPRQGRNTEAFF. CDR3 in DNA: TGTGCCAGCAGCCCCCGACAGGGCCGTAACACTGAAGCTTTCTTT. The chain combines TRBV9 with TRBJ1-1; 7 positions match TRBD1. The CDR3 sequence is 15 residues long. V trimming: 4 bases; J trimming: 2 bases; junction bases outside the gene matches: 8. Per the germline V gene, CDR1 is SGDLS and CDR2 is YYNGEE. The whole variable domain, filled in from reference TRBV9 and TRBJ1-1, reads DSGVTQTPKHLITATGQRVTLRCSPRSGDLSVYWYQQSLDQGLQFLIQYYNGEERAKGNILERFSAQQFPDLHSELNLSSLELGDSALYFCASSPRQGRNTEAFFGQGTRLTVV.

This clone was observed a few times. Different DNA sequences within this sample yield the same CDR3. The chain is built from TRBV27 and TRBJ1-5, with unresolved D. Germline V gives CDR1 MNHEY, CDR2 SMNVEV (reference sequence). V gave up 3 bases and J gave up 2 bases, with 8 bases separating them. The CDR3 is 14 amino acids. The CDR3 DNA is TGTGCCAGCAGTTTGTCCCAAGGCAATCAGCCCCAGCATTTT. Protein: CASSLSQGNQPQHF.